This passage covers 9 T cell receptor beta chains from one sample sequenced in a study of blood T cell repertoires in COVID-19. The data were produced by immunoSEQ multiplex PCR, yet TCRdb's version contains in-frame clones alone and is incomplete. Of 250,000 to 300,000 clones in the sample, around 83% are singletons; the top ten hold roughly 5.7%. The sequenced material came from peripheral blood. These receptor sequences come from a man older than 75 with acute or convalescent COVID-19.

The chain joins TRBV23-1 to TRBJ2-7; 13 bases line up with TRBD2. TRBV23-1 carries the ORF label, with uncertain function. Losses at the gene ends were 3 bases for V and 3 bases for J; bases not matched to a gene: 11. The CDR3 has 18 residues. CDR3 loop: CASSQPGLAGEGDYEQYF. The CDR3 region has the DNA TGCGCCAGCAGTCAGCCCGGACTAGCGGGAGAGGGTGACTACGAGCAGTACTTC.

This clone appeared a single time. The CDR3 nucleotides read TGTGCCAGCAGCTTTTCCCCCAGTAACTATGGCTACACCTTC. This codes for CASSFSPSNYGYTF. V is TRBV5-4 and J is TRBJ1-2; D unclear. CDR3 length: 14 residues. Trimming took off 2 bases at V and 1 base at J, with 9 bases between the two ends. Germline V gene sequence: CDR1 SGHNT, CDR2 YYREEE (reference sequence). The full variable domain, with the rest looked up from reference TRBV5-4 and TRBJ1-2, is ETGVTQSPTHLIKTRGQQVTLRCSSQSGHNTVSWYQQALGQGPQFIFQYYREEENGRGNFPPRFSGLQFPNYSSELNVNALELDDSALYLCASSFSPSNYGYTFGSGTRLTVV.

This rearrangement joins TRBV3-1 (or the pseudogene TRBV3-2) to TRBJ2-5; 7 bases are a match to TRBD2. V was clipped by 7 bases and J by 6 bases; unmatched bases: 8. CDR1 and CDR2 (germline): LGHDT, YNNKEL (reference sequence). There are 13 residues in the CDR3. The CDR3 is CASNPPGGKTQYF. For the CDR3, the DNA is TGTGCCAGCAACCCCCCCGGGGGGAAGACCCAGTACTTC.

CDR3: CASRREPDLGQYF. In nucleotides, the CDR3 is TGTGCCAGCCGACGGGAACCTGACCTAGGGCAGTACTTC. This chain uses TRBV27 with TRBJ2-7; D may be TRBD2 (5 bases). V was trimmed by 8 bases and J by 9 bases, leaving 20 bases between them. CDR1 MNHEY and CDR2 SMNVEV come from the germline V gene (reference sequence). This CDR3 has 13 amino acids.

About this clone itself: A junction boundary mismatches the germline segment, possibly from a read error. CDR3 loop: CASSLRDSVSYEQYF. The CDR3 bases are TGTGCCAGCAGCTTGAGGGACAGCGTCTCCTACGAGCAGTATTTC. The chain is built from TRBV5-5 and TRBJ2-7; TRBD1 matches at 7 bases. CDR3 length equals 15 residues. Germline V gene data show CDR1 as SGHKS and CDR2 as YYEKEE (reference sequence).

The rearrangement uses TRBV5-1 and TRBJ2-3; D may be TRBD2 (5 bases). This CDR3 is built from 14 residues. The germline V gene has CDR1 SGHRS and CDR2 YFSETQ. V was shortened by 5 bases and J by 0 bases, with 10 bases between the two germline ends. The CDR3 nucleotides read TGCGCCAGCAGGAAGGACTCTAGCACAGATACGCAGTATTTT. Amino acids: CASRKDSSTDTQYF.

The chain employs TRBV28 and TRBJ2-7; 11 bases align to TRBD2. Germline V gene data show CDR1 as MDHEN and CDR2 as SYDVKM. V was pared by 4 bases and J by 0 bases, with 2 bases of the junction left unmatched. The CDR3 has 15 residues. The CDR3 loop reads CASSSSGGSSYEQYF. The DNA of the CDR3 is TGTGCCAGCAGTTCTAGCGGGGGGAGCTCCTACGAGCAGTACTTC.

The chain has TRBV18 and TRBJ2-3, with 11 nucleotides matching TRBD2. There are 17 residues in the CDR3. CDR1 KGHSH and CDR2 LQKENI come from the germline V gene. The junction had 11 bases not matched to a gene; V was cut back by 3 bases and J by 6 bases. DNA for the CDR3: TGTGCCAGCTCACCTGGGACAGGGACTAGCGGAGGTGATACGCAGTATTTT. It specifies CASSPGTGTSGGDTQYF.

The J gene is TRBJ2-1, the V gene TRBV18, with TRBD2 matching over 10 bases. CDR1 KGHSH and CDR2 LQKENI come from the germline V gene. CDR3 length equals 14 residues. The V segment lost 3 bases and the J segment 6 bases; nucleotides outside the gene matches: 2. DNA for the CDR3: TGTGCCAGCTCACCGGGACTAGCGAGCAATGAGCAGTTCTTC. This gives the protein CASSPGLASNEQFF.